Listed below are T cell receptor beta chains from one sample, sequenced in a study of T cells in localized non-small cell lung cancer. The method was immunoSEQ multiplex PCR; TCRdb's version includes in-frame clones alone and lacks a portion of them. The sample holds around 1,800 clones, 23% seen once. Material: normal lung tissue next to the tumor, obtained before any cancer treatment. These receptors were collected from a male donor at least 60 years old with stage II lung adenocarcinoma. The CDR3 runs from the conserved cysteine through the conserved F or W. The D gene is left open where the match is weak. A row's size may be missing; if present it is once, few, many or a size class.

abundance	len	d_gene	j_gene	v_gene	CDR3nt	CDR3aa
few	14	NA	TRBJ1-2	TRBV11-3	TGTGCCAGCAGCTTAGATGAGGGGCCCTATGGCTACACCTTC	CASSLDEGPYGYTF
medium-sized	13	NA	TRBJ1-2	TRBV9	TGTGCCAGCACCTGGGACCTTAACTATGGCTACACCTTC	CASTWDLNYGYTF
few	14	NA	TRBJ2-3	TRBV11-3	TGTGCCAGCAGCCCTCGAAGCCTCACAGATACGCAGTATTTT	CASSPRSLTDTQYF
NA	15	NA	TRBJ2-7	TRBV11-3	TGTGCCAGCAGCCCTCAACCCAGCGGAGCCTACGAGCAGTACTTC	CASSPQPSGAYEQYF
once	16	NA	TRBJ2-7	TRBV28	TGTGCCAGCACCCTTCGGGGCTACCTAATCCCCTACGAGCAGTACTTC	CASTLRGYLIPYEQYF
NA	13	NA	TRBJ1-1	TRBV7-1	TGTGCCAGCAGCTTTGAGCTAAACACTGAAGCTTTCTTT	CASSFELNTEAFF
NA	14	NA	TRBJ2-7	TRBV5-1	TGCGCCAGCGGTAGTGGCGGGCCGGCCTACGAGCAGTACTTC	CASGSGGPAYEQYF
few	12	NA	TRBJ1-5	TRBV9	TGTGCCACTGGAGATAGCAATCAGCCCCAGCATTTT	CATGDSNQPQHF
few	19	TRBD1	TRBJ2-7	TRBV15	TGTGCCACCAGCAGAGGACCGGGACAGGGTAGGCAGGGCTCCTACGAGCAGTACTTC	CATSRGPGQGRQGSYEQYF
once	13	NA	TRBJ2-3	TRBV29-1	TGCAGCGTCGCGAAGGACGCCACAGATACGCAGTATTTT	CSVAKDATDTQYF
NA	15	TRBD1	TRBJ2-7	TRBV18	TGTGCCAGCTCACCTTCGACAGGGGAATTGAACGAGCAGTACTTC	CASSPSTGELNEQYF
NA	14	TRBD1	TRBJ1-3	TRBV18	TGTGCCAGCTCACCGGGACAGGGGGAGTCCACCATATATTTT	CASSPGQGESTIYF
few	14	TRBD1	TRBJ1-4	TRBV19	TGTGCCAGTAGTATAACAGGGGGCGAAGAAAAACTGTTTTTT	CASSITGGEEKLFF
NA	14	NA	TRBJ2-3	TRBV5-1	TGCGCCAGCAGCGTCACAGGACCGGCAGATACGCAGTATTTT	CASSVTGPADTQYF
few	15	TRBD2	TRBJ2-5	TRBV9	TGTGCCAGCAGCGTAACCGGGACTAGCGGAGAGACCCAGTACTTC	CASSVTGTSGETQYF
NA	16	NA	TRBJ1-5	TRBV28	TGTGCCAGCCGGGCCGCGGGGGAAGGGGGCAATCAGCCCCAGCATTTT	CASRAAGEGGNQPQHF